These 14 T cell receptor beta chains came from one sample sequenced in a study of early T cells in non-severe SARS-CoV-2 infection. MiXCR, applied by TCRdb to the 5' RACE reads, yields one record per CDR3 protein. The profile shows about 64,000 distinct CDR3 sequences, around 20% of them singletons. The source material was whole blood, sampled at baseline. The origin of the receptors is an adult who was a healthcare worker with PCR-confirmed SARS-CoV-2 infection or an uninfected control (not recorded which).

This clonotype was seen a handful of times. The DNA of the CDR3 is TGTGCCAGCAGCCCTCCTGGAGGCCAGCCCCAGCATTTT. This sequence encodes CASSPPGGQPQHF. V gene TRBV7-9 combines with J gene TRBJ1-5; D remains ambiguous. V lost 5 bases and J lost 7, with 12 bases in between. The length of the CDR3 is 13 residues. Per the germline V gene, CDR1 is SEHNR and CDR2 is FQNEAQ (reference sequence).

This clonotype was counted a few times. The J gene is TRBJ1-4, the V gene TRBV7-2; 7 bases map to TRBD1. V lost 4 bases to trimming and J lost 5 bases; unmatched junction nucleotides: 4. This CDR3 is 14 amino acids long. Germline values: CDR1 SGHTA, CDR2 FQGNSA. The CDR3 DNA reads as TGTGCCAGCAGCTGGGACAGCTCAAATGAAAAACTGTTTTTT. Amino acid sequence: CASSWDSSNEKLFF.

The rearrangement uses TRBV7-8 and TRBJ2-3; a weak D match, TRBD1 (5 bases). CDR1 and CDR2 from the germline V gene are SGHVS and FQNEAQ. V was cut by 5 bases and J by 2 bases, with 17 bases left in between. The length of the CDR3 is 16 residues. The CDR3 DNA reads TGTGCCAGCAGCCCAAGTGGGTTTGGGGCCACAGATACGCAGTATTTT. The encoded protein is CASSPSGFGATDTQYF.

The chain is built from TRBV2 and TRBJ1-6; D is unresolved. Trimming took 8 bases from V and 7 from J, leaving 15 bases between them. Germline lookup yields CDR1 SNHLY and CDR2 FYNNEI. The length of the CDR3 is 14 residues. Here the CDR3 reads CASFGPEGNSPLHF. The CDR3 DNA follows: TGTGCCAGCTTCGGACCAGAAGGAAATTCACCCCTCCACTTT.

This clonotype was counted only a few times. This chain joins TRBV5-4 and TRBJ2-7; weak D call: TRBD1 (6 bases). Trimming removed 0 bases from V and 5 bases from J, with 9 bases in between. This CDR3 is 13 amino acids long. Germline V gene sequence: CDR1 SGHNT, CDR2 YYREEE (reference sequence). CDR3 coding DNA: TGTGCCAGCAGCTTGGGCCAGGGGCACGAGCAGTACTTC. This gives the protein CASSLGQGHEQYF.

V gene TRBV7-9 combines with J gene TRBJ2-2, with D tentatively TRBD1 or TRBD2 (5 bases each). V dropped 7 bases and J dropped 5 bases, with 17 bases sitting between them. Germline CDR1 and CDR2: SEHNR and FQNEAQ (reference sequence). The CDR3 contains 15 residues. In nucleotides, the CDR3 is TGTGCCAGCAAAGGGACCTTCAAGGGGACCGGGGAGCTGTTTTTT. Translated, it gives CASKGTFKGTGELFF. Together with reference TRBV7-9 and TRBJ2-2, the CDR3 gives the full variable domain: DTGVSQNPRHKITKRGQNVTFRCDPISEHNRLYWYRQTLGQGPEFLTYFQNEAQLEKSRLLSDRFSAERPKGSFSTLEIQRTEQGDSAMYLCASKGTFKGTGELFFGEGSRLTVL.

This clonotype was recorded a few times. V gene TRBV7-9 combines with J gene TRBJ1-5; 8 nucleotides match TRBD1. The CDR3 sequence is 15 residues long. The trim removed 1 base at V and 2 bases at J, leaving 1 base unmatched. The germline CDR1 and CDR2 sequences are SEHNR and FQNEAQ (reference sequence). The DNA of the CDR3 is TGTGCCAGCAGCTTAGGGGGACAGGGCAATCAGCCCCAGCATTTT. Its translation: CASSLGGQGNQPQHF. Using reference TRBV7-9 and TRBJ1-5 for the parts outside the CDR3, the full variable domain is DTGVSQNPRHKITKRGQNVTFRCDPISEHNRLYWYRQTLGQGPEFLTYFQNEAQLEKSRLLSDRFSAERPKGSFSTLEIQRTEQGDSAMYLCASSLGGQGNQPQHFGDGTRLSIL.

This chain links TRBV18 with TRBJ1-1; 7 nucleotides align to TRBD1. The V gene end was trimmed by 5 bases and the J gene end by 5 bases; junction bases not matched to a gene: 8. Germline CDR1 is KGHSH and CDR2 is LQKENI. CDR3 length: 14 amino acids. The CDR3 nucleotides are TGTGCCAGCTCAAACCGACAGGGCGGAACTGAAGCTTTCTTT. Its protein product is CASSNRQGGTEAFF.

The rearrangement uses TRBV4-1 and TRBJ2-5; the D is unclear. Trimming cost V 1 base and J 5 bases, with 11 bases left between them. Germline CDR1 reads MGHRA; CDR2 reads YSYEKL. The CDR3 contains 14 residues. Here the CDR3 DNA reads TGCGCCAGCAGCCAAGGAATTTTCCCGGAGACCCAGTACTTC. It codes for CASSQGIFPETQYF.

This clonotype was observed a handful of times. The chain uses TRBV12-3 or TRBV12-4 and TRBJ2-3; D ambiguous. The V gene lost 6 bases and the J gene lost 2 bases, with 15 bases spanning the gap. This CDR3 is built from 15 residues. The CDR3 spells CASSSRLFDTDTQYF. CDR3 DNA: TGTGCCAGCAGCTCCCGCCTCTTCGACACAGATACGCAGTATTTT.

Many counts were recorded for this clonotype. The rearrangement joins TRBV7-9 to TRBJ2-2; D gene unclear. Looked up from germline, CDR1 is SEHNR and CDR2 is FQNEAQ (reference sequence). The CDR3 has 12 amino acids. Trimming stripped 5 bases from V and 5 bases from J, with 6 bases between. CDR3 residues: CASSPPTGELFF. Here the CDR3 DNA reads TGTGCCAGCAGCCCCCCAACCGGGGAGCTGTTTTTT.

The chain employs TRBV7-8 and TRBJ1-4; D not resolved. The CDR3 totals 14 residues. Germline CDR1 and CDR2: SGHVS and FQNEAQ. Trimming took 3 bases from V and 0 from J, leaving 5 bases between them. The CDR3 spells CASSFVATNEKLFF. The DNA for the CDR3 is TGTGCCAGCAGCTTTGTTGCAACTAATGAAAAACTGTTTTTT.

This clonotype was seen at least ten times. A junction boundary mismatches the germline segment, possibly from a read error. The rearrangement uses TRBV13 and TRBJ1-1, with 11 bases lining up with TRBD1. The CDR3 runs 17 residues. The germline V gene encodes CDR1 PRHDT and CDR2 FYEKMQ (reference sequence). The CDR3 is CASSLGTGGTMNTEAFF. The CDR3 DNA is TGTGCCAGCAGCCTAGGGACAGGGGGAACAATGAACACTGAAGCTTTCTTT.

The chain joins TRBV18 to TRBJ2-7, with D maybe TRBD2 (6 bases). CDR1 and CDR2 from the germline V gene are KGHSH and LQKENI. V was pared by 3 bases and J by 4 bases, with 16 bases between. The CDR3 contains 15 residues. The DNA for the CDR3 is TGTGCCAGCTCACCTTTTGGAGGGCCCCGGTACGAGCAGTACTTC. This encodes CASSPFGGPRYEQYF.